One sample yielded the 10 T cell receptor beta chains listed below, sequenced in a study of blood T cell repertoires in COVID-19. Data came from immunoSEQ multiplex PCR; TCRdb stores just in-frame clones and leaves some out. The sample lists tens of thousands of clones; around 89% were seen once. Sequencing was performed on peripheral blood. The receptors shown here come from a woman aged 55 to 70 with acute or convalescent COVID-19.

With regard to this clone: This specimen includes other DNA sequences encoding the same CDR3. V is TRBV13 and J is TRBJ2-2; 9 bases match TRBD1. The CDR3 covers 16 residues. The V gene end was trimmed by 5 bases and the J gene end by 1 base; junction bases not matched to a gene: 5. Germline lookup yields CDR1 PRHDT and CDR2 FYEKMQ (reference sequence). The CDR3: CASSIRTGVNTGELFF. CDR3 bases: TGTGCCAGCAGCATTCGGACAGGGGTGAACACCGGGGAGCTGTTTTTT.

V gene TRBV2 combines with J gene TRBJ1-1, with D possibly TRBD1 on 5 matching bases. The CDR3 has 16 amino acids. The V end was cut by 1 base, the J end by 0 bases, with 12 bases between. Germline CDR1 and CDR2: SNHLY and FYNNEI. The CDR3 spells CASSEGRGIMNTEAFF. CDR3 nucleotide sequence: TGTGCCAGCAGTGAAGGGAGGGGTATCATGAACACTGAAGCTTTCTTT. Full variable domain (missing parts from reference TRBV2 and TRBJ1-1): EPEVTQTPSHQVTQMGQEVILRCVPISNHLYFYWYRQILGQKVEFLVSFYNNEISEKSEIFDDQFSVERPDGSNFTLKIRSTKLEDSAMYFCASSEGRGIMNTEAFFGQGTRLTVV.

This chain links TRBV5-1 with TRBJ2-1, with TRBD2 identical over 7 bases. J was trimmed by 7 bases and V by 4 bases; bases with no gene match: 14. The CDR3 contains 16 residues. Per germline, CDR1 SGHRS and CDR2 YFSETQ. CDR3 sequence reads: CASSPSNGAGQNEQFF. CDR3 coding DNA: TGCGCCAGCAGCCCCTCCAACGGAGCGGGGCAAAATGAGCAGTTCTTC.

The J gene is TRBJ1-6, the V gene TRBV28, with unresolved D. Germline CDR1 reads MDHEN; CDR2 reads SYDVKM. Trimming removed 5 bases from V and 10 bases from J, with 18 bases in between. This CDR3 is built from 15 residues. DNA for the CDR3: TGTGCCAGCAGTCGATCTCGGGGAGGCTCCTCACCCCTCCACTTT. As protein: CASSRSRGGSSPLHF.

This chain joins TRBV19 and TRBJ1-1; 7 bases fit TRBD1. CDR3 length: 16 residues. The V and J ends lost 5 bases and 1 base, in that order; junction bases with no gene match: 10. Germline assignment: CDR1 LNHDA and CDR2 SQIVND (reference sequence). CDR3: CASSPVSTGWNTEAFF. The CDR3 nucleotides read TGTGCCAGTAGTCCGGTATCGACAGGGTGGAACACTGAAGCTTTCTTT.

This chain joins TRBV6-5 and TRBJ1-4, with 9 bases lining up with TRBD1. The germline V gene has CDR1 MNHEY and CDR2 SVGAGI. The CDR3 sequence is 15 residues long. The V segment lost 5 bases and the J segment 7 bases; nucleotides outside the gene matches: 8. The CDR3 is CASSTKQGATEKLFF. The CDR3 DNA sequence: TGTGCCAGCAGTACGAAACAGGGGGCAACTGAAAAACTGTTTTTT.

V is TRBV28 and J is TRBJ2-1; tentatively, D is TRBD1 (6 bases). V gave up 4 bases and J gave up 8 bases, with 24 bases separating them. The germline V gene encodes CDR1 MDHEN and CDR2 SYDVKM. The CDR3 spans 17 residues. The CDR3 DNA reads TGTGCCAGCAGTTCGAACCTACAGGGACGGTCTTGGGATGAGCAGTTCTTC. Translated, it gives CASSSNLQGRSWDEQFF.

This clone has just one count. The V call is TRBV5-1, the J call TRBJ2-1; 7 bases fit TRBD1. V lost 4 bases to trimming and J lost 3 bases; unmatched junction nucleotides: 7. Germline CDR1 SGHRS, CDR2 YFSETQ. The CDR3 consists of 15 residues. The CDR3 loop is CASSDQGVNYNEQFF. CDR3 bases: TGCGCCAGCAGCGATCAGGGGGTGAACTACAATGAGCAGTTCTTC.

This chain joins TRBV7-8 and TRBJ1-5; unclear D gene. Germline V gene lookup returns CDR1 SGHVS and CDR2 FQNEAQ. This CDR3 has 16 amino acids. Trimming cost V 0 bases and J 1 base, with 10 bases left between them. CDR3 residues: CASSLARASSNQPQHF. CDR3 nucleotides: TGTGCCAGCAGCTTAGCGCGTGCCTCAAGCAATCAGCCCCAGCATTTT.

The gene calls are TRBV29-1 and TRBJ2-6, with D perhaps TRBD1 (5 bases). This CDR3 region has 15 residues. Per the germline V gene, CDR1 is SQVTM and CDR2 is ANQGSEA. V was cut by 3 bases and J by 1 base, with 10 bases left in between. CDR3 loop: CSVDQGGSGANVLTF. For the CDR3, the DNA is TGCAGCGTTGACCAGGGTGGGTCTGGGGCCAACGTCCTGACTTTC.